This TCR beta chain was found in a study of T cell responses to AZD1222 COVID-19 vaccine. Overall study findings and caveats: Donors skewed white British and female; clonal diversity was possibly underestimated.

A single count supports this clone. Its matching antigen is unknown. Data came from immunoSEQ multiplex PCR; TCRdb stores just in-frame clones and leaves some out. The sample yields about 160,000 clones, about 91% seen once. CDR1 and CDR2 (germline): MGHDK, SYGVNS. The CDR3 extends over 14 amino acids. Trimming took 8 bases from V and 2 from J, leaving 15 bases between them. The chain combines TRBV25-1 with TRBJ2-5; no reliable D call. The sample was peripheral blood, taken on day 0 of AZD1222 vaccination. The origin of this receptor is an adult in good health. CDR3 amino acids: CASRARTIQETQYF. In DNA, the CDR3 is TGTGCCAGCCGGGCGAGGACCATACAAGAGACCCAGTACTTC.